The T cell receptor beta chain described here comes from a study of cytomegalovirus exposure and HLA in healthy donors. Across the study: Unique TCRs from HLA-typed donors, 80 million to 100 million of them, were held in an early data release.

The PCR was carried out with 60 Vbeta primers and 13 Jbeta primers. The protocol was immunoSEQ multiplex PCR, while the TCRdb copy is restricted to in-frame clones and leaves out a portion. This sample has about 140,000 clones; around four fifths occur once, and the top ten carry less than 1.5%. General study points: A later analysis found common viral pathogens apparently linked to several of the most significant clusters. It was likely that a cluster of highly shared sequence variants was a sequencing artifact.

Points on this clone: Its antigen is as yet unknown.

CDR3 length: 15 amino acids. Germline assignment: CDR1 MDHEN and CDR2 SYDVKM. Trimming removed 7 bases from V and 3 bases from J, with 15 bases in between. Sequencing was performed on PBMCs. The TCR sequence derives from a man aged 25 to 40 in good health and CMV-seropositive. The rearrangement uses TRBV28 and TRBJ1-4; D is perhaps TRBD1 (5 bases). The CDR3 sequence: CASILQPGANEKLFF. The CDR3 DNA sequence: TGTGCCAGCATCCTACAACCGGGGGCTAATGAAAAACTGTTTTTT.